These T cell receptor beta chains were read from a single sample in a study of long-term antiretroviral therapy in people with HIV. The data were produced by immunoSEQ multiplex PCR, yet TCRdb's version contains in-frame clones alone and is incomplete. The data contain 25,000 or so clones, roughly four fifths of them singletons. The specimen was unsorted PBMCs, collected 0.8 years before starting antiretroviral therapy. These receptors originate from a man between 18 and 29 years old with HIV. The CDR3 runs from the conserved cysteine through the conserved F or W. A D gene is named only where the DNA matches it firmly. The size field is filled for only some rows; it gives once, few, many or a size class.

size	D	V	J	DNA	CDR3
NA	NA	TRBV7-2	TRBJ2-2	TGTGCCAGCGTAGGAGGGTTGGGCACCGGGGAGCTGTTTTTT	CASVGGLGTGELFF
NA	NA	TRBV7-9	TRBJ1-6	TGTGCCAGCAGCTCGAGGAGCTCCTATAATTCACCCCTCCACTTT	CASSSRSSYNSPLHF
few	TRBD1	TRBV19	TRBJ1-5	TGTGCCAGTAGTACGCGGACAGGGCCCAATCAGCCCCAGCATTTT	CASSTRTGPNQPQHF
NA	TRBD1	TRBV5-1	TRBJ2-7	TGCGCCAGCAGCTCGAACCCCGGGACAGGGGGCGAGCAGTACTTC	CASSSNPGTGGEQYF
NA	TRBD1	TRBV18	TRBJ1-1	TGTGCCAGCTCACCGGGACAGGGCATGAACACTGAAGCTTTCTTT	CASSPGQGMNTEAFF
large	TRBD2	TRBV4-1	TRBJ2-3	TGCGCCAGCAGCCAAGGCGGGACTAGCGAGACGGGAGGTACGCAGTATTTT	CASSQGGTSETGGTQYF
once	TRBD2	TRBV6-7	TRBJ2-4	TGTGCCATCCTTAGCGGGAGTCCGCCGTGTTGCATTCAGTACTTC	CAILSGSPPCCIQYF
NA	TRBD1	TRBV18	TRBJ1-2	TGTGCCAGCTCCCCCGGGACAGGGAACAACTATGGCTACACCTTC	CASSPGTGNNYGYTF
NA	NA	TRBV28	TRBJ1-5	TGTGCCAGCAGCCCGCCTCTCGCAGGGGATCAGCCCCAGCATTTT	CASSPPLAGDQPQHF
NA	NA	TRBV29-1	TRBJ2-5	TGCAGCGTTGAAAAGGGGGGCAGAGAGACCCAGTACTTC	CSVEKGGRETQYF
NA	NA	TRBV29-1	TRBJ1-4	TGCAGCGTTGGGGTGACAGGCCTTGAAAAACTGTTTTTT	CSVGVTGLEKLFF
NA	TRBD2	TRBV9	TRBJ2-7	TGTGCCAGCAGAAGGACTAGCGGGACGGGTGAGCAGTACTTC	CASRRTSGTGEQYF
NA	TRBD1	TRBV5-4	TRBJ1-1	TGTGCCAGCAGCGGGGACAGGGAACCCACTGAAGCTTTCTTT	CASSGDREPTEAFF
NA	NA	TRBV5-1	TRBJ2-7	TGCGCCAGCAGCCAAACGACAGCTTCCTACGAGCAGTACTTC	CASSQTTASYEQYF
NA	NA	TRBV27	TRBJ2-7	TGTGCCAGCATCGATTTAGGCCGCAGGGTCCACGAGCAGTACTTC	CASIDLGRRVHEQYF
NA	NA	TRBV30	TRBJ1-4	TGTGCCTGGAGTTTGGGGTCAACTAATGAAAAACTGTTTTTT	CAWSLGSTNEKLFF
NA	TRBD1	TRBV10-3	TRBJ1-1	TGTGCCATCAGCCAAGCGGACAGGATACATGAAGCTTTCTTT	CAISQADRIHEAFF
NA	NA	TRBV5-1	TRBJ2-2	TGCGCCAGCAGGGCAGGGCCCCAGGCCACCGGGGAGCTGTTTTTT	CASRAGPQATGELFF
NA	NA	TRBV27	TRBJ1-1	TGTGCCAGCAGTTTTACAGGGATGATGAACACTGAAGCTTTCTTT	CASSFTGMMNTEAFF
NA	NA	TRBV7-8	TRBJ2-7	TGTGCCAGCAGCCAGGGTAGCTCCTACGAGCAGTACTTC	CASSQGSSYEQYF
NA	NA	TRBV7-2	TRBJ1-1	TGTGCCAGCAGCTTATATCTAGGGCGGGCTGAAGCTTTCTTT	CASSLYLGRAEAFF
NA	TRBD2	TRBV5-1	TRBJ2-1	TGCGCCAGCAGCCCTTTAGGTGCTAGCGGGGATTTATCCTACAATGAGCAGTTCTTC	CASSPLGASGDLSYNEQFF
NA	TRBD1	TRBV2	TRBJ2-5	TGTGCCTCCAGGGGGAGCTTAGTCGGGACCCAGTACTTC	CASRGSLVGTQYF
NA	NA	TRBV11-2	TRBJ2-6	TGTGCCAGCAGCTTAGATCCGAGTTCTGGGGCCAACGTCCTGACTTTC	CASSLDPSSGANVLTF
once	NA	TRBV27	TRBJ2-3	TGTGCCAGCAGTTTACTGGGGGCGGGCACAGATACGCAGTATTTT	CASSLLGAGTDTQYF
NA	NA	TRBV7-2	TRBJ2-7	TGTGCCAGCAGCTTACCCCCGCTGTTCCCACCAAATAGCCCCTACGAGCAGTACTTC	CASSLPPLFPPNSPYEQYF
few	NA	TRBV9	TRBJ2-7	TGTGCCAGCAGCGTTGGCGACCCCTACGAGCAGTACTTC	CASSVGDPYEQYF
NA	TRBD1	TRBV4-1	TRBJ2-7	TGCGCCAGCAGCCAAGTTGCGGAGGGACAGGCCTACGAGCAGTACTTC	CASSQVAEGQAYEQYF
NA	NA	TRBV9	TRBJ2-3	TGTGCCAGCAGCTCTGTACACACAGATACGCAGTATTTT	CASSSVHTDTQYF
once	TRBD2	TRBV11-2	TRBJ2-3	TGTGCCAGCAGCTTAGTATTGGCGGGGGGGTCCCAAGATACGCAGTATTTT	CASSLVLAGGSQDTQYF
NA	TRBD2	TRBV30	TRBJ2-3	TGTGCCTGGAGAGGAGGGACTAGCGGGGGCACAGATACGCAGTATTTT	CAWRGGTSGGTDTQYF
NA	TRBD1	TRBV2	TRBJ1-5	TGTGCCAGCAGTCAGGACAGGGCGGGGAATCAGCCCCAGCATTTT	CASSQDRAGNQPQHF
NA	NA	TRBV7-9	TRBJ1-1	TGTGCCAGCAGCCCGACGGGGGGCACTGAAGCTTTCTTT	CASSPTGGTEAFF
NA	TRBD2	TRBV11-2	TRBJ2-1	TGTGCCAGCAGGCAAGCCGGGACTAGTCACAATGAGCAGTTCTTC	CASRQAGTSHNEQFF
few	TRBD1	TRBV7-9	TRBJ2-7	TGTGCCAGCAGCCCCGAACGGCTCAGAGCAGGGGGCGCGTCCTACGAGCAGTACTTC	CASSPERLRAGGASYEQYF
NA	NA	TRBV6-4	TRBJ2-7	TGTGCCAGCACCGGGACCGGCTTATTTTACGAGCAGTACTTC	CASTGTGLFYEQYF
few	NA	TRBV18	TRBJ1-2	TGTGCCAGCTCACCACCGACGGATTACTATGGCTACACCTTC	CASSPPTDYYGYTF
NA	NA	TRBV20-1	TRBJ2-1	TGCAGTGCTCCCCTAGCGAGTGAGCAGTTCTTC	CSAPLASEQFF
NA	NA	TRBV30	TRBJ2-4	TGTGCCTGGAGTGTAAAGGGGGGCGGGGACATTCAGTACTTC	CAWSVKGGGDIQYF
NA	TRBD2	TRBV5-1	TRBJ2-3	TGCGCCAGCAACGGGGGGGATAGCACAGATACGCAGTATTTT	CASNGGDSTDTQYF